This T cell receptor (beta chain) was recorded in a study of blood T cell repertoires in COVID-19. Across the study: COVID-19 samples collected from the United States, Italy and Spain covered acute and convalescent phases. PBMCs, B-cell-depleted T cells, or T cells were the source of the cDNA or gDNA that made up the material.

The germline V gene encodes CDR1 DFQATT and CDR2 SNEGSKA (reference sequence). Trimming shortened V by 1 base and J by 6 bases, and 5 bases separated the two germline ends. This CDR3 is 11 amino acids long. Per the authors' pipeline: Estimation of nucleated cell counts was performed using reference gene primer amplification. The assay was immunoSEQ multiplex PCR, and TCRdb's table has in-frame clones only and misses some. Clonal size and the V and J genes are those of that table, whereas D and trimming came from the DNA. The sample yields 140,000 or so clones, 88% seen once. The sequenced sample consisted of peripheral blood. This clonotype was obtained from a man in his 70s with acute or convalescent COVID-19. The rearrangement uses TRBV20-1 and TRBJ2-3, with D hard to call. The CDR3, as DNA: TGCAGTGCTAGAGCCGGGGATACGCAGTATTTT. Its translation is CSARAGDTQYF.